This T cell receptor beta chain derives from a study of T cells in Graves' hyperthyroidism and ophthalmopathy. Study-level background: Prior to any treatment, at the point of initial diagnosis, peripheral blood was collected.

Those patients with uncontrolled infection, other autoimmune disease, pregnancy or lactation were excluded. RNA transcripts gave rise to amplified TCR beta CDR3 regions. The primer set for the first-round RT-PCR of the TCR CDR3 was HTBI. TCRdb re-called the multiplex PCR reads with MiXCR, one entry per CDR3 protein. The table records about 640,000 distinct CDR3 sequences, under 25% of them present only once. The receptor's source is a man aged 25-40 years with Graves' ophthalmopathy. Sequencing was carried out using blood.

CDR3 region: CATSDFQSNEQFF. CDR3 DNA sequence: TGTGCCACCAGTGATTTCCAGAGCAATGAGCAGTTCTTC. The chain combines TRBV24-1 with TRBJ2-1; no reliable D call. V lost 1 base, J lost 6 bases, and 6 bases lay in between. The CDR3 spans 13 residues. The germline V gene has CDR1 KGHDR and CDR2 SFDVKD.